What follows are 5 T cell receptor beta chains derived from one specimen sequenced in a study of cytomegalovirus exposure and HLA in healthy donors. PCR used 60 Vbeta primers and 13 Jbeta primers. Repertoires were generated with immunoSEQ multiplex PCR, while TCRdb's copy carries only in-frame clones and drops some. Here the sample spans 160,000 or so clones, roughly 79% being singletons. The material sequenced was PBMCs. These receptors were taken from a man aged 35 to 55 in good health and CMV-seropositive.

The J gene is TRBJ2-3, the V gene TRBV18; 7 nucleotides match TRBD2. CDR1 is KGHSH, CDR2 LQKENI, per germline. CDR3 length: 16 residues. With 4 bases clipped from V and 1 base from J, the junction kept 8 bases outside the gene matches. Written as DNA, the CDR3 is TGTGCCAGCTCACGCAGCGGGGTCCCTCGCACAGATACGCAGTATTTT. Its protein is CASSRSGVPRTDTQYF.

This chain links TRBV29-1 with TRBJ2-1; D might be TRBD2 (6 bases). CDR3 size: 10 residues. Trimming pared 3 bases from V and 14 bases from J, leaving 11 bases between. Germline CDR1 and CDR2: SQVTM and ANQGSEA. CDR3 sequence reads: CSVEREVEFF. The CDR3 DNA follows: TGCAGCGTTGAGAGGGAGGTTGAGTTCTTC.

This chain uses TRBV12-5 with TRBJ2-2; D may be TRBD1 (7 bases). The CDR3 extends over 17 amino acids. Germline V gene sequence: CDR1 LGHNT, CDR2 FRNRAP. Trimming removed 2 bases at V and 4 bases at J, with 17 bases between. The CDR3 region is CASGLIAGQRLTGELFF. The DNA for the CDR3 is TGTGCTAGTGGTTTGATCGCGGGACAGAGACTCACCGGGGAGCTGTTTTTT.

The rearrangement joins TRBV30 to TRBJ1-6, with 9 nucleotides matching TRBD1. The CDR3 length is 15 residues. Germline loops: CDR1 GTSNPN, CDR2 SVGIG (reference sequence). V dropped 4 bases and J dropped 6; count of bases not matched to a gene: 7. The CDR3 region is CAWNFLQGANSPLHF. CDR3 in DNA: TGTGCCTGGAATTTTCTACAGGGGGCTAATTCACCCCTCCACTTT.

The chain employs TRBV5-1 and TRBJ2-1; 7 bases are shared with TRBD2. Unmatched junction bases numbered 6, after V lost 0 bases and J lost 0 bases. Germline V CDR1 and CDR2: SGHRS, YFSETQ. This CDR3 has 17 amino acids. The CDR3 nucleotides are TGCGCCAGCAGCTTGGTTGCGGGAGAGAGCTCCTACAATGAGCAGTTCTTC. Its protein is CASSLVAGESSYNEQFF.